This T cell receptor (beta chain) was sequenced in a study of graft-versus-host responses after intestinal transplantation. Whole-study context: Transplant types were multivisceral, liver-intestinal, or isolated intestinal.

On this clone: Its matching antigen is unknown.

Sequencing was performed with immunoSEQ multiplex PCR; in TCRdb, only in-frame clones are kept and a portion is missing. The sample holds about 50,000 clones, about nine tenths seen once. Germline CDR1 reads MNHEY; CDR2 reads SMNVEV (reference sequence). The junction had 7 bases not matched to a gene; V was cut back by 0 bases and J by 3 bases. CDR3 length equals 16 residues. Study findings and constraints: Subjects displaying graft-donor T cell macrochimerism possessed elevated graft-versus-host to host-versus-graft clonal ratios inside allografts.

The receptor was derived from a human donor who was the organ donor for an intestinal transplant. The sample here was unstimulated CD4+ T cells sorted from spleen or lymph node cells, taken before transplant. The genes are TRBV27 and TRBJ2-7; 8 bases agree with TRBD2. The CDR3 nucleotides are TGTGCCAGCAGTTTATCATCGGGACTAGGGGACTACGAGCAGTACTTC. This encodes CASSLSSGLGDYEQYF.